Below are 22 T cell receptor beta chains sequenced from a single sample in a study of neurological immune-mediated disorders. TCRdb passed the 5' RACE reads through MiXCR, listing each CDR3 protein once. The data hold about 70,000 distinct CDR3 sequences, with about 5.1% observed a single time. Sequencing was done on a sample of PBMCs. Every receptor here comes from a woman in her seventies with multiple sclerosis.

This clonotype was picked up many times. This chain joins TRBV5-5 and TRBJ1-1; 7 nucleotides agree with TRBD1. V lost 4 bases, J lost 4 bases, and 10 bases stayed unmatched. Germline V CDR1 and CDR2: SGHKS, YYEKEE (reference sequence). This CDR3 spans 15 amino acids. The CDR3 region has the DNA TGTGCCAGCAGCATCTCGACAGGGAGAGGCACTGAAGCTTTCTTT. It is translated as CASSISTGRGTEAFF.

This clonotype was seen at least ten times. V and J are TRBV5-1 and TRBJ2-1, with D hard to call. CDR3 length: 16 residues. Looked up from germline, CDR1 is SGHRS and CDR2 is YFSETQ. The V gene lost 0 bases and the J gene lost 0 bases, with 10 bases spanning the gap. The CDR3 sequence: CASSLDPNRSYNEQFF. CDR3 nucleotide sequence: TGCGCCAGCAGCTTGGATCCAAACCGCTCCTACAATGAGCAGTTCTTC.

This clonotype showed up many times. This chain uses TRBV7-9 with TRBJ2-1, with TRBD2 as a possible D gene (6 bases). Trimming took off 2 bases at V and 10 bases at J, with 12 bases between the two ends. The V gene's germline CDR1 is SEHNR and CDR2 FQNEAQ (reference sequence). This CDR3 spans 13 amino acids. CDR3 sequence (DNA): TGTGCCAGCAGCTTACCCGCTAGCGCGGAGCAGTTCTTC. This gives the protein CASSLPASAEQFF.

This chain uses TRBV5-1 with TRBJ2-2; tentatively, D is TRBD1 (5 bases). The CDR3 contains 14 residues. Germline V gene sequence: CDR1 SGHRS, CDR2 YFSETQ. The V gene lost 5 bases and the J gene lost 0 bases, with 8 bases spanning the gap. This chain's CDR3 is CASSQGPNTGELFF. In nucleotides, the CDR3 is TGCGCCAGCAGTCAGGGTCCGAACACCGGGGAGCTGTTTTTT.

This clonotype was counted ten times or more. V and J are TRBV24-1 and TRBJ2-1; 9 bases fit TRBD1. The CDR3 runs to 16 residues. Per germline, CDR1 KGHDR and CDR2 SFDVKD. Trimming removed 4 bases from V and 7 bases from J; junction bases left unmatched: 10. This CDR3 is CATSEPGTGSLNEQFF. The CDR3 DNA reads TGTGCCACCAGTGAACCCGGGACAGGGAGTCTAAATGAGCAGTTCTTC.

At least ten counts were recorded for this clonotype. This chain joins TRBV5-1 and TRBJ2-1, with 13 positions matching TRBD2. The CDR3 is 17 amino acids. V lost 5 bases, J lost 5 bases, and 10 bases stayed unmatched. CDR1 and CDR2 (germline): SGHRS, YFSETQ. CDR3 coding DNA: TGCGCCAGCAGGTGGACTAGCGGGAGCCCAGCCGACAATGAGCAGTTCTTC. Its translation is CASRWTSGSPADNEQFF.

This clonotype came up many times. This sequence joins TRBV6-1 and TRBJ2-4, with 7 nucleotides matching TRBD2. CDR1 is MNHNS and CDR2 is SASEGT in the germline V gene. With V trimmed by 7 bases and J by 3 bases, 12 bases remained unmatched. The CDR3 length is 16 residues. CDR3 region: CASMWTATGGKNIQYF. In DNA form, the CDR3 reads TGTGCCAGCATGTGGACGGCCACGGGGGGCAAAAACATTCAGTACTTC.

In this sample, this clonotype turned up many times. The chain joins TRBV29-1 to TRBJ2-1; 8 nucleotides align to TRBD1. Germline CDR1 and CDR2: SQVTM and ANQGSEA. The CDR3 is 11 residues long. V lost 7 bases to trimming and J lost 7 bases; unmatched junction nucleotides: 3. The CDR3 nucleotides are TGCAGCGCCCGACAGGGGAATGAGCAGTTCTTC. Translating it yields CSARQGNEQFF.

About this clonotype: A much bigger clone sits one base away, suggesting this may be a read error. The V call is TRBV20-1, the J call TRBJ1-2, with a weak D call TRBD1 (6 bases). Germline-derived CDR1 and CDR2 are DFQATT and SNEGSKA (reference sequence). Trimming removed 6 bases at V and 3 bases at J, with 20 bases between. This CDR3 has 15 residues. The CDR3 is CSATGTTGLDYGYTF. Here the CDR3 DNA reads TGCAGTGCCACCGGGACAACGGGCTTGGACTATGGCTACACCTTC.

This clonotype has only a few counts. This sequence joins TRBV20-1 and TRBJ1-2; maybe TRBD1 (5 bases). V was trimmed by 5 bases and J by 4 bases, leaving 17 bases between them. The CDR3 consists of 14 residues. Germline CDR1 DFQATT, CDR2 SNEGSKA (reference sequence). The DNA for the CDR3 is TGCAGTGCTGGGAGTGGTGGGGGAGCCTATGGCTACACCTTC. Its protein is CSAGSGGGAYGYTF.

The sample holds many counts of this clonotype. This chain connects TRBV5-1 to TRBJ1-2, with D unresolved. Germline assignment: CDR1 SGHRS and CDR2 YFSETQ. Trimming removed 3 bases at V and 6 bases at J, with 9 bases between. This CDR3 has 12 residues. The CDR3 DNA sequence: TGCGCCAGCAGCTCAGACTCTCATGGCTACACCTTC. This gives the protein CASSSDSHGYTF.

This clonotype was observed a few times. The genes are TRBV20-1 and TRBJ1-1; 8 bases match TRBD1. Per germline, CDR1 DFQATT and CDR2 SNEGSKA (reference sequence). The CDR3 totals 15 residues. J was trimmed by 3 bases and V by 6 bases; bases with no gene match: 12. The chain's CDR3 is CSASDRGGLDTEAFF. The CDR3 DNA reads TGCAGTGCGAGTGACAGGGGAGGCCTAGACACTGAAGCTTTCTTT.

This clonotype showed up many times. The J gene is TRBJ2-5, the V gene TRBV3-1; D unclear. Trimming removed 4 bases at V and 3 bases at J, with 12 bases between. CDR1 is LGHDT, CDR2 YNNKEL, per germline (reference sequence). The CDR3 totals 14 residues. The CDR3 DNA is TGTGCCAGCAGCCCCTTGGTCGCGGAAGAGACCCAGTACTTC. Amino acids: CASSPLVAEETQYF.

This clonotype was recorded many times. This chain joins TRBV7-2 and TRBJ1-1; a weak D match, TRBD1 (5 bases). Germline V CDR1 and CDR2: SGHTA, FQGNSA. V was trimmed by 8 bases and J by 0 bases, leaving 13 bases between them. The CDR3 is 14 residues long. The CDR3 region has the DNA TGTGCCAGCCGGGGCGGCAAATTGAACACTGAAGCTTTCTTT. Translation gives CASRGGKLNTEAFF.

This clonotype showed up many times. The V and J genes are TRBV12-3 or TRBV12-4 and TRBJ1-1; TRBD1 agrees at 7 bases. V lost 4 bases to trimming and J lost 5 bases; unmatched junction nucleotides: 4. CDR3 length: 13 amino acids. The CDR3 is CASSSQQGTEAFF. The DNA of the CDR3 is TGTGCCAGCAGTTCCCAACAGGGGACTGAAGCTTTCTTT.

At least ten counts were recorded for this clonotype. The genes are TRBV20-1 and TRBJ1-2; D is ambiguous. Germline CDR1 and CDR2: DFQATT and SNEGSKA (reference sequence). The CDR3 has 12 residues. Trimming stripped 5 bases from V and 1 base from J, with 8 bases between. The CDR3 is CSARFDNYGYTF. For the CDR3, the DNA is TGCAGTGCTCGGTTTGATAACTATGGCTACACCTTC.

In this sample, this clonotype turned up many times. The CDR3 sequence: CASTTTGQGGDTQYF. As DNA, the CDR3 is TGTGCCAGCACCACGACGGGGCAGGGAGGAGATACGCAGTATTTT. The chain combines TRBV3-1 with TRBJ2-3; D is perhaps TRBD2 (6 bases). Trimming removed 7 bases from V and 5 bases from J, with 19 bases in between. Germline-derived CDR1 and CDR2 are LGHDT and YNNKEL (reference sequence). The CDR3 consists of 15 residues.

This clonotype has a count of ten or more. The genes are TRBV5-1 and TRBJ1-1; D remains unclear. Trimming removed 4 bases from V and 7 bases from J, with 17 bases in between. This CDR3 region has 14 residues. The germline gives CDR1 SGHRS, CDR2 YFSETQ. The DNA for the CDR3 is TGCGCCAGCAGCCGAACACGTCAGAACGGTGAAGCTTTCTTT. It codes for CASSRTRQNGEAFF.

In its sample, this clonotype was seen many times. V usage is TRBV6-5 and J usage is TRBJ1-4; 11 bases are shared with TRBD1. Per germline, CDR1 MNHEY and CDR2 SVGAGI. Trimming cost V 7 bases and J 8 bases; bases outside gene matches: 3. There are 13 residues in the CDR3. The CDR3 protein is CASKDRGREKLFF. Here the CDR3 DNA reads TGTGCCAGCAAGGACAGGGGGCGCGAAAAACTGTTTTTT.

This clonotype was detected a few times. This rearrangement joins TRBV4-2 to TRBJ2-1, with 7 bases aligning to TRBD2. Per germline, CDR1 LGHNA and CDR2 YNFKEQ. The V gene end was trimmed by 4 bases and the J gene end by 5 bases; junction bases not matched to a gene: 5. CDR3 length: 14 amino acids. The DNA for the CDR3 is TGTGCCAGCAGCCCCGTCGCGGGGGACAATGAGCAGTTCTTC. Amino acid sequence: CASSPVAGDNEQFF.

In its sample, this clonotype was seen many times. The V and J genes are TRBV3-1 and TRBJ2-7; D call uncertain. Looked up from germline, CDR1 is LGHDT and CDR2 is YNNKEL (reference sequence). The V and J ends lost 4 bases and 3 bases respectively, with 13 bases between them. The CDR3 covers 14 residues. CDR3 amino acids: CASSPQLKFYEQYF. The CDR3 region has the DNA TGTGCCAGCAGCCCCCAGTTGAAATTCTACGAGCAGTACTTC.

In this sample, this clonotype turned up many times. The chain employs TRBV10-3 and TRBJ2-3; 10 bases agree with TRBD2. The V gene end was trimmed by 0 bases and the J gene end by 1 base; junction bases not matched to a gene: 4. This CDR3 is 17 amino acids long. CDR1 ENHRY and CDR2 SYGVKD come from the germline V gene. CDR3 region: CAISESQREGRTDTQYF. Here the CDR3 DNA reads TGTGCCATCAGTGAGTCGCAGCGGGAGGGCCGCACAGATACGCAGTATTTT.